This note documents a single T cell receptor beta chain sequence. The target antigen is unknown. This sample is drawn from a study of graft-versus-host responses after intestinal transplantation. Study in general: Isolated intestinal, liver-intestinal, or multivisceral transplants had been given to the recipients. Every transplant recipient was induced with anti-thymocyte globulin, then maintained on tacrolimus and steroids for roughly 3 years.

Study-wide results and limits: After transplant, early declines in HvG clones were associated with peak levels of circulating GvH clones. Those patients showing graft-donor T cell macrochimerism displayed high graft-versus-host to host-versus-graft clonal ratios in allografts.

Measured with immunoSEQ multiplex PCR; TCRdb has only the in-frame clones, and not every one. This table has roughly 110,000 clones, 80% to 90% appearing once. The receptor comes from a human donor who was the organ donor for an intestinal transplant. The sequencing here drew on unstimulated CD4+ T cells sorted from spleen or lymph node cells, taken before transplant.

The CDR3 DNA reads TGCGCCAGCAGCCAAGACAGGGGCGTTCTTTTAATCTACACCTTC. Its protein is CASSQDRGVLLIYTF. The V call is TRBV4-1, the J call TRBJ1-2; D might be TRBD1 (6 bases). The CDR3 has 15 residues. Germline V gene data show CDR1 as MGHRA and CDR2 as YSYEKL. Deletions cut 0 bases from V and 10 bases from J, with 18 bases between.